This TCR beta chain was identified during a study of cytomegalovirus exposure and HLA in healthy donors. Looking at the study overall: The 550 to 700 first-cohort repertoires and the 95 to 150 validation repertoires shared the same platform, a later analysis reported. The study's findings and limits: In vitro testing confirmed a few CMV-associated chains as specific for CMV antigens. Reports showed the classifier diagnosing cytomegalovirus status with high specificity and sensitivity. Most observed TCR sequences were rare, whereas some public TCRs were detected in many donors.

For this clone: Its antigen is not known.

Generated by immunoSEQ multiplex PCR, the TCRdb table keeps only in-frame clones and is missing some. The sample carries around 34,000 clones, 80% to 95% recorded once. The V segment lost 5 bases and the J segment 5 bases; nucleotides outside the gene matches: 2. Germline V gene lookup returns CDR1 DFQATT and CDR2 SNEGSKA (reference sequence). CDR3 size: 11 residues. The sequence derives from a man aged 18 to 29 in good health and CMV-seronegative. The sequencing input was PBMCs. V and J are TRBV20-1 and TRBJ2-5; TRBD1 matches 7 bases. The CDR3 spells CSALQGETQYF. Written as DNA, the CDR3 is TGCAGTGCTTTACAGGGGGAGACCCAGTACTTC.